The entry below describes one T cell receptor (beta chain). Its antigen specificity is not known. Base-call qualities are not available, and no considerably larger clone is one nucleotide away. Genomic DNA was isolated from the sorted cells so that the TCRbeta CDR3 region could be sequenced. The immunoSEQ Assay was used to sequence the TCRbeta CDR3 regions. TCRdb obtained this table from immuneACCESS and retained in-frame rearrangements with V and J assigned. These tables miss some clones; where compared with another copy, unresolved V genes account for less than half of the shortfall, and the remainder is unexplained. For this sample the table gives tens of thousands of clones, of which 92% were detected only once. Around a third of the sample belongs to the ten largest clones. The data were obtained in a study of OX40 agonist ivuxolimab in advanced cancers. As for the study more broadly: Ivuxolimab was a fully human IgG2 agonistic monoclonal antibody targeting the costimulatory receptor OX40 (CD134). Intravenous ivuxolimab was administered to patients every 2 weeks at six dose levels: 0.01, 0.1, 0.3, 1.5, 3 and 10 mg/kg. Among the roughly 52 dose-escalation patients, about 20 had hepatocellular carcinoma, 15 or so melanoma, 9 renal cell carcinoma and 9 head and neck cancer. In the dose-escalation cohort, about four fifths of patients were male, and the mean age was 60 years with a range of about 20 to 90. Patients were allowed to have had prior anti-PD-1, anti-PD-L1 or anti-CTLA-4 therapy, and approximately 40% of the dose-escalation patients had been treated with checkpoint inhibitors. Partial responses occurred in three dose-escalation patients, of whom one had hepatocellular carcinoma and two had cutaneous melanoma. Peripheral TCRbeta sequencing was intended to test whether TCR sequence diversity was altered and clonal T-cell expansion was caused by ivuxolimab. The monotherapy dose-escalation portion (N ≈ 55 patients) of the phase I ivuxolimab trial is reported in the paper. Summary of the overall study and its limitations: In the 0.1-3.0 mg/kg groups, partial responders were among the patients with the lowest normalized peripheral clonal expansion, particularly in CD8+ T cells. After ivuxolimab, expanded clones were on average more numerous among CD8+ T cells than among CD4+ T cells. The antigen specificity of the clonally expanded peripheral T cells was not determined. Low levels of normalized T-cell clonal expansion were also seen in some nonresponding patients. At doses of 0.1 to 3.0 mg/kg, clonal expansion of both CD4+ and CD8+ blood T cells was observed from baseline to week 6.

The CDR3 runs 19 amino acids, cysteine and phenylalanine included. The DNA shown is the 57-base CDR3, in frame from base 1. For this chain, trimming is 0 bases at the V end and 5 bases at the J end, and the number of junction bases without a gene match is 15. The germline V gene specifies MGHRA as CDR1 and YSYEKL as CDR2. Patients with autoimmune disease history or receiving systemic immunosuppression were excluded from the trial. In every dose cohort, peripheral blood was drawn for TCR sequencing at baseline, cycle 4 day 1, and cycle 7 day 1. The samples were taken from a phase I, first-in-human, multicenter, open-label dose-escalation trial of ivuxolimab. The trial enrolled adults with locally advanced or metastatic head and neck squamous cell, hepatocellular, melanoma or renal cell carcinoma. Before TCR sequencing, CD4+ and CD8+ T cells were separately sorted from peripheral blood.

Source: CD4+ or CD8+ T cells sorted from blood, taken in a trial of the OX40 agonist ivuxolimab. This sequence was found in an adult with an advanced solid tumor such as melanoma, head and neck, liver or kidney cancer. Recombination joined TRBV4-1 with TRBJ2-5, and 10 bases in between align with TRBD2. The CDR3 sequence is CASSQEASGRAVRQETQYF. The DNA reads TGCGCCAGCAGCCAAGAGGCCAGCGGGAGGGCCGTTCGTCAGGAGACCCAGTACTTC.